This T cell receptor (beta chain) was obtained from a study of CD8 T cells in ankylosing spondylitis. Study-wide results and limits: Previously reported in reactive arthritis synovial fluid and blood were some of the motif variants. Ankylosing spondylitis blood appeared to be characterized by a TCR beta motif of under ten highly homologous variants.

TCRdb itself ran the 5' RACE reads through MiXCR, one entry per CDR3 protein. The sample shows about 540,000 distinct CDR3 sequences, roughly 13% of them seen only once. This clonotype was counted between two and nine times. As yet, its antigen is unknown. Germline CDR1 SGHDN, CDR2 FVKESK. V lost 0 bases, J lost 0 bases, and 21 bases lay in between. The CDR3 is made up of 20 amino acids. Sequenced material: blood, either unsorted or a sorted T cell fraction (not recorded which). The receptor was derived from a male donor with ankylosing spondylitis. The chain combines TRBV14 with TRBJ1-5; unclear D gene. The CDR3 bases are TGTGCCAGCAGCCAAGATAAGGATCCCGATCGGGGATATAGCAATCAGCCCCAGCATTTT. This translates into CASSQDKDPDRGYSNQPQHF.